A single sample is the source of the 16 T cell receptor beta chains below, sequenced in a study of blood T cell repertoires in COVID-19. Profiling relied on immunoSEQ multiplex PCR, and the TCRdb table lists in-frame clones only, not all of them. Of 300,000 to 350,000 clones listed, around 85% were seen once; the top ten hold 3.5% to 4.5%. Material for sequencing was PBMCs or T cells enriched from blood (not recorded which). These receptors originate from a middle-aged woman with acute COVID-19.

The CDR3 bases are TGTGCCACCAGCAGAGGCGGACAGGGACGAGATACGCAGTATTTT. Its protein product is CATSRGGQGRDTQYF. This chain joins TRBV15 and TRBJ2-3; 8 positions match TRBD1. The CDR3 sequence is 15 residues long. V was clipped by 1 base and J by 5 bases; unmatched bases: 5. The germline V gene has CDR1 LNHNV and CDR2 YYDKDF (reference sequence).

V gene TRBV9 combines with J gene TRBJ2-5; 9 bases are a match to TRBD1. Germline V gene sequence: CDR1 SGDLS, CDR2 YYNGEE. This CDR3 contains 16 residues. V lost 4 bases, J lost 2 bases, and 9 bases stayed unmatched. The CDR3 loop is CASSTGTGYSQETQYF. The CDR3 bases are TGTGCCAGCAGCACCGGGACAGGGTACTCGCAAGAGACCCAGTACTTC.

The chain has TRBV5-4 and TRBJ2-7; perhaps TRBD1 as D (5 bases). CDR1 is SGHNT and CDR2 is YYREEE in the germline V gene (reference sequence). The V and J ends lost 4 bases and 1 base respectively, with 12 bases between them. The CDR3 is 14 amino acids. The CDR3 DNA is TGTGCCAGCAGCCCAACACAGGAATCCTACGAGCAGTACTTC. It yields the protein CASSPTQESYEQYF.

This clone showed up just a few times. V is TRBV7-3 and J is TRBJ1-1; possibly TRBD1 for D (5 bases). The CDR3 sequence is 13 residues long. Deletions cut 2 bases from V and 2 bases from J, with 6 bases between. The germline CDR1 and CDR2 sequences are SGHTA and FQGTGA. The CDR3 loop reads CASSLDRNTEAFF. The CDR3 nucleotides read TGTGCCAGCAGCTTAGACAGAAACACTGAAGCTTTCTTT. Complete variable domain (other parts from reference TRBV7-3 and TRBJ1-1): GAGVSQTPSNKVTEKGKYVELRCDPISGHTALYWYRQSLGQGPEFLIYFQGTGAADDSGLPNDRFFAVRPEGSVSTLKIQRTERGDSAVYLCASSLDRNTEAFFGQGTRLTVV.

This chain connects TRBV28 to TRBJ1-2, with 8 positions matching TRBD1. Germline trimming cut 5 bases from V and 2 bases from J; bases unmatched to any gene: 13. CDR1 MDHEN and CDR2 SYDVKM come from the germline V gene. CDR3 length: 17 residues. The chain's CDR3 is CASSAINPGTGNYGYTF. CDR3 DNA: TGTGCCAGCAGTGCAATTAACCCCGGGACAGGAAACTATGGCTACACCTTC.

The J gene is TRBJ1-6, the V gene TRBV23-1, with D possibly being TRBD1 (6 bases). TRBV23-1 is an ORF; its function is uncertain. CDR3 length: 19 amino acids. Trimming removed 2 bases from V and 9 bases from J, with 26 bases in between. CDR3 nucleotides: TGCGCCAGCAGTCAACCCTTGGGTGCTTCAGGGGTGAGGGGTTCACCCCTCCACTTT. This sequence encodes CASSQPLGASGVRGSPLHF.

J is TRBJ2-3 and V is TRBV7-2; 11 nucleotides line up with TRBD2. This CDR3 region has 15 residues. The V segment lost 7 bases and the J segment 3 bases; nucleotides outside the gene matches: 6. Looked up from germline, CDR1 is SGHTA and CDR2 is FQGNSA. CDR3 nucleotides: TGTGCCAGCAACATAGCGGGGGGGCGGACAGATACGCAGTATTTT. This translates into CASNIAGGRTDTQYF.

The genes are TRBV11-2 and TRBJ1-2; no firm D call. Germline V gives CDR1 SGHAT, CDR2 FQNNGV. Deletions cut 2 bases from V and 4 bases from J, with 17 bases between. The CDR3 has 16 amino acids. The CDR3 sequence is CASSLSDFARSYGYTF. The DNA of the CDR3 is TGTGCCAGCAGCTTAAGTGATTTCGCGCGGAGCTATGGCTACACCTTC.

The chain employs TRBV24-1 and TRBJ2-3; possible D gene TRBD2, 6 bases. V dropped 5 bases and J dropped 0 bases, with 11 bases sitting between them. The V gene's germline CDR1 is KGHDR and CDR2 SFDVKD. This CDR3 has 15 amino acids. CDR3 DNA sequence: TGTGCCACCAGTGTCGGGGGACCTAGCACAGATACGCAGTATTTT. Protein: CATSVGGPSTDTQYF.

The rearrangement joins TRBV2 to TRBJ2-3, with D possibly matching TRBD2 (6 bases). The V end lost 4 bases, the J end lost 0 bases, and 17 bases lay between the germline ends. The germline gives CDR1 SNHLY, CDR2 FYNNEI. This CDR3 is built from 17 residues. The CDR3 sequence is CASSGVDYFSSTDTQYF. The CDR3 DNA reads as TGTGCCAGCAGTGGTGTGGACTACTTTTCTAGCACAGATACGCAGTATTTT. The full variable domain, with the rest looked up from reference TRBV2 and TRBJ2-3, is EPEVTQTPSHQVTQMGQEVILRCVPISNHLYFYWYRQILGQKVEFLVSFYNNEISEKSEIFDDQFSVERPDGSNFTLKIRSTKLEDSAMYFCASSGVDYFSSTDTQYFGPGTRLTVL.

This chain connects TRBV10-3 to TRBJ2-1, with TRBD1 as a possible D gene (5 bases). The V and J ends lost 0 bases and 2 bases respectively, with 11 bases between them. CDR1 is ENHRY, CDR2 SYGVKD, per germline. CDR3 length: 16 amino acids. This CDR3 is CAISESSAGPYNEQFF. In DNA, the CDR3 is TGTGCCATCAGTGAGTCCTCCGCAGGGCCCTACAATGAGCAGTTCTTC.

This chain joins TRBV19 and TRBJ1-6; 7 nucleotides align to TRBD1. This CDR3 is 14 amino acids long. Germline CDR1 is LNHDA and CDR2 is SQIVND (reference sequence). J lost 9 bases, V lost 5 bases, and 7 bases had no gene match. The DNA of the CDR3 is TGTGCCAGTAGTCAGGACAGGCGCGGTTCACCCCTCCACTTT. This sequence encodes CASSQDRRGSPLHF.

This clone was picked up one time. The rearrangement links TRBV14 to TRBJ2-7, with TRBD2 matching 7 bases. Unmatched junction bases numbered 13, after V lost 4 bases and J lost 7 bases. The CDR3 sequence is 15 residues long. Germline CDR1 is SGHDN and CDR2 is FVKESK. As DNA, the CDR3 is TGTGCCAGCAGCCTTAGGGACTACAGCTTAGAAGAGCAGTACTTC. Encoded protein: CASSLRDYSLEEQYF.

This chain connects TRBV3-1 (or the pseudogene TRBV3-2) to TRBJ2-5, with 14 bases that match TRBD2. Germline CDR1 reads LGHDT; CDR2 reads YNNKEL (reference sequence). V was clipped by 1 base and J by 3 bases; unmatched bases: 4. This CDR3 region has 17 residues. The CDR3 DNA reads TGTGCCAGCAGCCAAGTTTTGGGACTAGCGGGAGAAGAGACCCAGTACTTC. Translating gives CASSQVLGLAGEETQYF.

This sequence joins TRBV28 and TRBJ2-1, with TRBD2 matching over 10 bases. Germline loops: CDR1 MDHEN, CDR2 SYDVKM. Losses at the gene ends were 5 bases for V and 3 bases for J; bases not matched to a gene: 10. The CDR3 loop spans 17 amino acids. The chain's CDR3 is CASSGGTSGRVYNEQFF. As DNA, the CDR3 is TGTGCCAGCAGTGGCGGGACAAGCGGGAGGGTCTACAATGAGCAGTTCTTC.

V usage is TRBV24-1 and J usage is TRBJ2-1; 10 nucleotides agree with TRBD1. The CDR3 has 14 residues. The junction had 8 bases not matched to a gene; V was cut back by 9 bases and J by 7 bases. The germline V gene encodes CDR1 KGHDR and CDR2 SFDVKD. The CDR3: CATSNRDRGNEQFF. DNA for the CDR3: TGTGCCACCTCAAACCGGGACAGGGGTAATGAGCAGTTCTTC.